The entry below gives a single T cell receptor (beta chain) sequence along with its context. The antigen remains unidentified. V dropped 7 bases and J dropped 5; count of bases not matched to a gene: 9. Germline V gene data show CDR1 as SQVTM and CDR2 as ANQGSEA. The length of the CDR3 is 14 residues. The data belong to a study of cytomegalovirus exposure and HLA in healthy donors. TCRdb's table, derived via immunoSEQ multiplex PCR, lists solely in-frame clones and lacks some. The table shows 60,000 to 65,000 clones, with about 96% occurring only once. Study results and limitations: Generally TCR sequences proved uncommon, though certain public TCRs appeared in numerous donors.

The receptor's source is a woman between 18 and 30 years old in good health and CMV-seronegative. The rearrangement joins TRBV29-1 to TRBJ1-5, with TRBD1 matching over 9 bases. Sequenced sample: PBMCs. CDR3 protein: CSATGQGLDQPQHF. Here the CDR3 DNA reads TGCAGCGCTACGGGACAGGGACTGGATCAGCCCCAGCATTTT.